The entry below gives a single T cell receptor beta chain sequence along with its context. These data originate in a study of blood T cell repertoires in COVID-19. Overall study: Some COVID-19 samples were acute and others convalescent; all came from the United States, Italy and Spain. The analysed material was cDNA or gDNA that came from T cells, B-cell-depleted T cells, or PBMCs.

Original processing notes: By means of reference gene primer amplification, nucleated cell counts were estimated. Clones were sequenced by immunoSEQ multiplex PCR, and TCRdb holds only the in-frame ones, with some missing. V and J calls plus clone size are reproduced from that table; the DNA served to infer D and trimming. Of 130,000 to 150,000 clones in the sample, 84% are singletons; the top ten hold 4.8%. The CDR3 spans 17 residues. The V and J ends lost 4 bases and 2 bases, in that order; junction bases with no gene match: 4. The germline gives CDR1 LGHDT, CDR2 YNNKEL (reference sequence). This sequence originates from a human donor in a cohort sampled during active COVID-19. The chain is built from TRBV3-1 (or the pseudogene TRBV3-2) and TRBJ2-6; 11 nucleotides align to TRBD2. The sequenced material came from peripheral blood. As DNA, the CDR3 is TGTGCCAGCAGCCCTCCTAGCGGGAGGACTGGGGCCAACGTCCTGACTTTC. This translates into CASSPPSGRTGANVLTF.